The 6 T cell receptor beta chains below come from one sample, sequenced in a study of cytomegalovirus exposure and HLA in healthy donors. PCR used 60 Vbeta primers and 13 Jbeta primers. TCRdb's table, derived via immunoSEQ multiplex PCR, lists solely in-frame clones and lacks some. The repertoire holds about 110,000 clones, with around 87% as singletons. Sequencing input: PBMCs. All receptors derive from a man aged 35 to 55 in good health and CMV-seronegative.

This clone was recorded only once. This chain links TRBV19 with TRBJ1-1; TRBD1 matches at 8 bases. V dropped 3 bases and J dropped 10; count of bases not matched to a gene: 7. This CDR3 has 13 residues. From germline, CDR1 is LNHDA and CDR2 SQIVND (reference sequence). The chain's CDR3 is CASSIFGQGLAFF. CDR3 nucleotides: TGTGCCAGTAGTATCTTCGGACAGGGATTAGCTTTCTTT.

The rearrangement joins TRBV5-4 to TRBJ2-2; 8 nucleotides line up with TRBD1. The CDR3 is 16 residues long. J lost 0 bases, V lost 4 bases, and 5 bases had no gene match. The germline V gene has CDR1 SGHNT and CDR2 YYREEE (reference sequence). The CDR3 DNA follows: TGTGCCAGCAGCATGGACAGGGCTGCGAACACCGGGGAGCTGTTTTTT. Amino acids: CASSMDRAANTGELFF.

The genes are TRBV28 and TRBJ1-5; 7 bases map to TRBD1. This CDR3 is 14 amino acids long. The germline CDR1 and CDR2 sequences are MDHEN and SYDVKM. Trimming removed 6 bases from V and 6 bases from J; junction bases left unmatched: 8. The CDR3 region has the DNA TGTGCCAGCAGGGCAGGGGGGACTGGTCAGCCCCAGCATTTT. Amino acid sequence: CASRAGGTGQPQHF.

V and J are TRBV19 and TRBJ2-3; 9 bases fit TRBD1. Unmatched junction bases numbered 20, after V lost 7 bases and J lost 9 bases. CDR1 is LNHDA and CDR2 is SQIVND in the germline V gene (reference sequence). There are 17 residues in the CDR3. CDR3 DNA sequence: TGTGCCAGTATCTCCGGGACAGGGAGAAATGCAAGGAGAACGCAGTATTTT. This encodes CASISGTGRNARRTQYF.

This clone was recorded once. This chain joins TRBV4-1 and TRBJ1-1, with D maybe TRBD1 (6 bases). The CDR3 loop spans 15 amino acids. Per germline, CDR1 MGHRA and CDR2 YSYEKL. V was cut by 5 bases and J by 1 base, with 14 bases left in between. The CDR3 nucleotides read TGCGCCAGCAGCTCGCCGACAGGAAGGAACACTGAAGCTTTCTTT. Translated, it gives CASSSPTGRNTEAFF.

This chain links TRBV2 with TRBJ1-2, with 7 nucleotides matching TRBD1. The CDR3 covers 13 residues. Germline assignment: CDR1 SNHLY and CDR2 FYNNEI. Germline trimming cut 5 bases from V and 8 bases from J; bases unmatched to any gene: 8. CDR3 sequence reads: CASSREQGLGYTF. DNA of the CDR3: TGTGCCAGCAGTCGAGAACAGGGGTTAGGCTACACCTTC.